This entry describes one T cell receptor beta chain. Its antigen is not identified. The sample originates from a study of human T cells and chemical hapten exposure. Study-wide context: It was small differences in pooled library volume that mainly caused per-sample TCR yields to vary.

Unique molecular identifiers were attached to individual cDNA molecules within the library. Per the study methods: Samples contained a median of 95,638 TCRs, with a range of roughly 23,224 to 700,000. TCRdb re-called the RACE reads with MiXCR, one entry per CDR3 protein. TCRdb's processing, not the study's, gives the V and J calls here. This table has about 77,000 distinct CDR3 sequences, 7% to 9.5% appearing once. The study, taken as a whole, reports: TCRs above 1 in 1000 frequency stayed constant with DPC sensitization.

This sample's time point: healthy volunteer bleed at 6 weeks. Total RNA was isolated from whole blood that had not been fractionated. The source of this sequence is a female donor in good health. Some clones in this sample may be carry-over from other donors' samples. Sequenced input: whole blood.

CDR3 residues: CASSPRDFQETQYF. The CDR3 bases are TGTGCCAGCTCACCCAGGGACTTCCAAGAGACCCAGTACTTC. The chain is built from TRBV18 and TRBJ2-5; D may be TRBD2 (6 bases). The germline V and J ends were trimmed by 3 bases and 1 base, with 9 bases remaining between them. This CDR3 spans 14 amino acids. Germline lookup yields CDR1 KGHSH and CDR2 LQKENI.